The entry below describes one T cell receptor (beta chain). Its antigen is unknown. The DNA is left out, because the CDR3 cannot be placed on it with certainty; the CDR3 is given as TCRdb lists it. This sample is part of a study of cytomegalovirus exposure and HLA in healthy donors. Primers for the PCR totalled 60 Vbeta and 13 Jbeta. Clones were read by immunoSEQ multiplex PCR, and TCRdb kept only the in-frame ones, dropping some. There are around 150,000 clones in the sample; approximately 83% occur only once, and about 3.9% lies in the top ten. General study points: HLA allele associations emerged for roughly 16,000 TCR beta sequences in a later analysis, at 0.05 false discovery rate. CMV serostatus was the only immune exposure information that was available. Accurate prediction of most subjects' HLA-A and HLA-B alleles from TCR beta sequences was reported. In a later analysis, common viral pathogens appeared linked to several of the most significant clusters.

The source is a man aged 40-49 years in good health and CMV-seropositive. Sequencing was performed on PBMCs.

The CDR3 sequence: CASFRFGGRPEKLFF. V and J are TRBV6-1 and TRBJ1-4. The CDR3 has 15 residues if both end residues are counted. Germline values: CDR1 MNHNS, CDR2 SASEGT.